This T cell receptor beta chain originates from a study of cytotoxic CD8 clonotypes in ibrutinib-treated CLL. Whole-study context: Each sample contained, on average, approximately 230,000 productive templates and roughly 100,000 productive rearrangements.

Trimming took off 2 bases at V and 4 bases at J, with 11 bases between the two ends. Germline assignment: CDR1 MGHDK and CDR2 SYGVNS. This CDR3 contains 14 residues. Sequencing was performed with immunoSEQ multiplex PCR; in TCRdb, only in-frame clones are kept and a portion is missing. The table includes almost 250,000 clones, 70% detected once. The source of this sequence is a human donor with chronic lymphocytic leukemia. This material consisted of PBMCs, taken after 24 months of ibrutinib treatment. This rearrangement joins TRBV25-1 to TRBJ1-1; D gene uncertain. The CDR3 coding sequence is TGTGCCAGCAGTGAACGGGGTGGCTCCACTGAAGCTTTCTTT. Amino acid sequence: CASSERGGSTEAFF.